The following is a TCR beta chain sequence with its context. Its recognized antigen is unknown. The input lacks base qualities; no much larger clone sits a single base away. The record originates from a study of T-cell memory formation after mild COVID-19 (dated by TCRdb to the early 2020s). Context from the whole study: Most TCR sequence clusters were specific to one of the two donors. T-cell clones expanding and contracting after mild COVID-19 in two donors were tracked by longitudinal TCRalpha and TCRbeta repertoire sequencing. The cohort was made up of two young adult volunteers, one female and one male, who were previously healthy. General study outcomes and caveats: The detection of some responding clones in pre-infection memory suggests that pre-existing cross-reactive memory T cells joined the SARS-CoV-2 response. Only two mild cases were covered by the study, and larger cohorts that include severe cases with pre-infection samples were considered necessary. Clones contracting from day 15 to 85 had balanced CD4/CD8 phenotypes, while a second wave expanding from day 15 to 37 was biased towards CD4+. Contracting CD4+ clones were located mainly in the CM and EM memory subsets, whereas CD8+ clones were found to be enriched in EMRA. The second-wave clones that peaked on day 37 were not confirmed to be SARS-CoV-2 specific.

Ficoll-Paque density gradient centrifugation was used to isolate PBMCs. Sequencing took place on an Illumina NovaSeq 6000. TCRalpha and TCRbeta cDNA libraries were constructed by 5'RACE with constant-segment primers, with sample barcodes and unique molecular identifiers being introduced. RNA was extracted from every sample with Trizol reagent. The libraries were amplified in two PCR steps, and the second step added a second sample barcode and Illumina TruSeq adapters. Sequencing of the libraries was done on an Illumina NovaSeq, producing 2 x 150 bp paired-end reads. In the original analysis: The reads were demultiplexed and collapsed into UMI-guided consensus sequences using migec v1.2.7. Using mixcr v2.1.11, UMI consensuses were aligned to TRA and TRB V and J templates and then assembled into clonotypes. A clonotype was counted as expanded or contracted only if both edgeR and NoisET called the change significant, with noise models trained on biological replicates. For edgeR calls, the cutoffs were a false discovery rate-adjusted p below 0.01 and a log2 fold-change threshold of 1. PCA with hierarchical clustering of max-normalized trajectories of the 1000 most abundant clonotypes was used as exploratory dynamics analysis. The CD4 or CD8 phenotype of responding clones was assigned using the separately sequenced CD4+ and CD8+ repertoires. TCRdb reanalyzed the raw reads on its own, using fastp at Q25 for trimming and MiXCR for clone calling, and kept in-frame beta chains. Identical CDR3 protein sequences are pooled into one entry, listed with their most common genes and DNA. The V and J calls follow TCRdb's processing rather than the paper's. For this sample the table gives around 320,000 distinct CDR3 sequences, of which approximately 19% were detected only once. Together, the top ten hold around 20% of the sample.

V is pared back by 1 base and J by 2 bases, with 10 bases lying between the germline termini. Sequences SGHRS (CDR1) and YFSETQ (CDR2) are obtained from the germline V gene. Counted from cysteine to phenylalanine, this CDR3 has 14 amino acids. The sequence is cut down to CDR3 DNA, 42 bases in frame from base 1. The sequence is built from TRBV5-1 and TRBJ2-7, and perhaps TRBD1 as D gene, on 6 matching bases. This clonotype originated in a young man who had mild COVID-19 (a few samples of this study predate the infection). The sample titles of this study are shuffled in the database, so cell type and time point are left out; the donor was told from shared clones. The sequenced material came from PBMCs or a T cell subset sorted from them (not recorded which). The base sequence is TGCGCCAGCAGCTTGTCACCAGGGGCCTACGAGCAGTACTTC. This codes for CASSLSPGAYEQYF.